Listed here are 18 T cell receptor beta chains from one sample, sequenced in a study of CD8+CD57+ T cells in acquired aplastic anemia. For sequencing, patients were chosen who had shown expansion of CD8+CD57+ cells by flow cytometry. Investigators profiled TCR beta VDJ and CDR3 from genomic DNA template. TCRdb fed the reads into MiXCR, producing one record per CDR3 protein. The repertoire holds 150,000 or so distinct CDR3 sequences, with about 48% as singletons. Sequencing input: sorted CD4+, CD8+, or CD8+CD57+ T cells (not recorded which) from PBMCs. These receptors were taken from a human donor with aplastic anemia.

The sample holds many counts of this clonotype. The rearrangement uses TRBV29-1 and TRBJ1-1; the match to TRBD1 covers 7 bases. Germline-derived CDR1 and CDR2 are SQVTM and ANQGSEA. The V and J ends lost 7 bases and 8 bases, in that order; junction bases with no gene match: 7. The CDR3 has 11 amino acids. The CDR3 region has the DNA TGCAGCGCCAAACAGGGGCCGGAAGCTTTCTTT. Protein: CSAKQGPEAFF. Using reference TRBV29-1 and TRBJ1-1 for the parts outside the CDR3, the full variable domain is SAVISQKPSRDICQRGTSLTIQCQVDSQVTMMFWYRQQPGQSLTLIATANQGSEATYESGFVIDKFPISRPNLTFSTLTVSNMSPEDSSIYLCSAKQGPEAFFGQGTRLTVV.

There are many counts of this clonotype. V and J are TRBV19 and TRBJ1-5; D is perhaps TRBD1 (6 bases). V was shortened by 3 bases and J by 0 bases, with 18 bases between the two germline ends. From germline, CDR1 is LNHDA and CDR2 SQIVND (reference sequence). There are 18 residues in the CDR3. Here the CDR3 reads CASSIPFDAGDSNQPQHF. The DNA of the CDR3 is TGTGCCAGTAGTATCCCCTTCGACGCAGGGGATAGCAATCAGCCCCAGCATTTT.

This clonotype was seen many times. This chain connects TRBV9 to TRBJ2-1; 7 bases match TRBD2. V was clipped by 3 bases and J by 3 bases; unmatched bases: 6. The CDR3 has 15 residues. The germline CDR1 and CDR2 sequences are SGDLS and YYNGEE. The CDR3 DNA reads TGTGCCAGCAGCGAGAGCGGGGTCTACTACAATGAGCAGTTCTTC. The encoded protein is CASSESGVYYNEQFF. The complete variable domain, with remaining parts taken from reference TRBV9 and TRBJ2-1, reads DSGVTQTPKHLITATGQRVTLRCSPRSGDLSVYWYQQSLDQGLQFLIQYYNGEERAKGNILERFSAQQFPDLHSELNLSSLELGDSALYFCASSESGVYYNEQFFGPGTRLTVL.

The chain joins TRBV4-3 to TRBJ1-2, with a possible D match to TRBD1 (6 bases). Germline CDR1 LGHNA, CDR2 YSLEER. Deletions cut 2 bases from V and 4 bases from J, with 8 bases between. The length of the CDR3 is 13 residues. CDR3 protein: CASSQNRVYGYTF. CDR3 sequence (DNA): TGCGCCAGCAGCCAAAACAGGGTCTATGGCTACACCTTC.

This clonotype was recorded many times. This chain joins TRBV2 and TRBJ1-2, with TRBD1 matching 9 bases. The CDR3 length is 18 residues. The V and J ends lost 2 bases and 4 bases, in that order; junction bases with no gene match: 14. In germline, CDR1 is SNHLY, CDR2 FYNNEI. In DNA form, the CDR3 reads TGTGCCAGCAGTGAATACCAGATCGCTCCGGGACAGGGCTATGGCTACACCTTC. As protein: CASSEYQIAPGQGYGYTF.

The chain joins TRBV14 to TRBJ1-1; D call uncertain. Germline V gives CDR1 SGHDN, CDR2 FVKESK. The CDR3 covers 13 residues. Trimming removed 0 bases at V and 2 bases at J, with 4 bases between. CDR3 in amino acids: CASSQERNTEAFF. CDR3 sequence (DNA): TGTGCCAGCAGCCAAGAGCGTAACACTGAAGCTTTCTTT.

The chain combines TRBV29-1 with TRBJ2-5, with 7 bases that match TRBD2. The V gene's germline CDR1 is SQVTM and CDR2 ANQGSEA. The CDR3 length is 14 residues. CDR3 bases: TGCAGACGTACCGGGACTACTAGAGGGGAGACCCAGTACTTC. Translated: CRRTGTTRGETQYF.

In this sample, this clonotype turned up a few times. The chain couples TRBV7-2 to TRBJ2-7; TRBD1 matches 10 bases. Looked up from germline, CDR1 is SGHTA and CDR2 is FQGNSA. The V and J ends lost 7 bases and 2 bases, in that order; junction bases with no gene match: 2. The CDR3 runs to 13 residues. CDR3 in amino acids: CASTGTGAYEQYF. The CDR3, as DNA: TGTGCCAGCACCGGGACAGGGGCCTACGAGCAGTACTTC.

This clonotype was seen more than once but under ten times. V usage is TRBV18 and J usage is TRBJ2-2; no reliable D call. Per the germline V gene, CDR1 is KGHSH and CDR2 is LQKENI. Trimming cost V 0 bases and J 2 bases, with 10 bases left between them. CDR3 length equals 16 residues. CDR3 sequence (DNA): TGTGCCAGCTCACCACCGAACACAGTAAACACCGGGGAGCTGTTTTTT. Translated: CASSPPNTVNTGELFF.

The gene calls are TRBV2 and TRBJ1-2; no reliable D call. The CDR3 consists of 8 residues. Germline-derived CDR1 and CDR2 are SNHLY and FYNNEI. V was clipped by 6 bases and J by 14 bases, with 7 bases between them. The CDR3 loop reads CASRGYTF. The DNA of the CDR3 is TGTGCCAGCAGGGGTTATACCTTC. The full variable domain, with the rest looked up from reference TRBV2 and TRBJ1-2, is EPEVTQTPSHQVTQMGQEVILRCVPISNHLYFYWYRQILGQKVEFLVSFYNNEISEKSEIFDDQFSVERPDGSNFTLKIRSTKLEDSAMYFCASRGYTFGSGTRLTVV.

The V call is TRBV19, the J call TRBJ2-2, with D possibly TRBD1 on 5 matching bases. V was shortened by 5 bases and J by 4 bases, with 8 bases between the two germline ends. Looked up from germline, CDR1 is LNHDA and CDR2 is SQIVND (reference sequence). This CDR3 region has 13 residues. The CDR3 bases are TGTGCCAGTAGTCCCCAGGGCACCGGGGAGCTGTTTTTT. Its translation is CASSPQGTGELFF.

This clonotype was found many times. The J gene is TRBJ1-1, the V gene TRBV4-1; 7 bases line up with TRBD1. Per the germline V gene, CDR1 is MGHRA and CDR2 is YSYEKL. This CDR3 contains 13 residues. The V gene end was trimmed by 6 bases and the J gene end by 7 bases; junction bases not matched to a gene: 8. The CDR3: CASSDPGQNEAFF. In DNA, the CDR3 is TGCGCCAGCAGTGACCCGGGACAGAATGAAGCTTTCTTT.

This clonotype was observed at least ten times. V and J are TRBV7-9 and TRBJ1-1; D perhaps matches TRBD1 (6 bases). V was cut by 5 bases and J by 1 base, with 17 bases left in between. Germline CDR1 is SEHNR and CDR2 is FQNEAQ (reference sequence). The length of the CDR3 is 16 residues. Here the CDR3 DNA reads TGTGCCAGCAGCACTCCTGGAGGGGGGCAGAACACTGAAGCTTTCTTT. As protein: CASSTPGGGQNTEAFF.

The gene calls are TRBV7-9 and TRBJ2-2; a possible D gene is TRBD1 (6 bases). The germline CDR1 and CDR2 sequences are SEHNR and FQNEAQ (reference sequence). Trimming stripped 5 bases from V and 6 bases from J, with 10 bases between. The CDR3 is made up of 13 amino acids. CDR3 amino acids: CASSRDISGELFF. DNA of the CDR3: TGTGCCAGCAGCAGGGACATATCCGGGGAGCTGTTTTTT.

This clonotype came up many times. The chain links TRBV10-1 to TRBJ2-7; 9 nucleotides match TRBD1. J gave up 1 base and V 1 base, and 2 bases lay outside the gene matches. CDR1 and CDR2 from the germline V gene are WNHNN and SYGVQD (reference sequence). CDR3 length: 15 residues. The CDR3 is CASSEFGTGSYEQYF. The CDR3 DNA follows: TGCGCCAGCAGTGAGTTCGGGACAGGGTCCTACGAGCAGTACTTC.

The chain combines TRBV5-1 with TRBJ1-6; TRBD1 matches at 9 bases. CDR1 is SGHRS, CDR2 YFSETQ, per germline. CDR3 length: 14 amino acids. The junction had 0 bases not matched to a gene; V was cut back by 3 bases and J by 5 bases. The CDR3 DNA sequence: TGCGCCAGCAGCTGGGACAGGGATAATTCACCCCTCCACTTT. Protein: CASSWDRDNSPLHF.

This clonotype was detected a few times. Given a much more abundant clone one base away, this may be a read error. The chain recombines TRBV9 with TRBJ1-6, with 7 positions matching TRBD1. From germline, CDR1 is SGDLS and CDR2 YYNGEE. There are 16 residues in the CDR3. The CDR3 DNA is TGTGCCAGCAGCGTAGCTGGGACAGCTTATAATTCACCCCCCCACTTT. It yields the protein CASSVAGTAYNSPPHF.

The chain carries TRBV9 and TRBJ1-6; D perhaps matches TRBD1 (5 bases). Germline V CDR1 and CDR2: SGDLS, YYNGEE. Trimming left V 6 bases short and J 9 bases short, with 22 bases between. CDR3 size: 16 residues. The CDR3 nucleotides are TGTGCCAGCACCGAGCCCCCCCCACATACAGGTTCACCCCTCCACTTT. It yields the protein CASTEPPPHTGSPLHF.